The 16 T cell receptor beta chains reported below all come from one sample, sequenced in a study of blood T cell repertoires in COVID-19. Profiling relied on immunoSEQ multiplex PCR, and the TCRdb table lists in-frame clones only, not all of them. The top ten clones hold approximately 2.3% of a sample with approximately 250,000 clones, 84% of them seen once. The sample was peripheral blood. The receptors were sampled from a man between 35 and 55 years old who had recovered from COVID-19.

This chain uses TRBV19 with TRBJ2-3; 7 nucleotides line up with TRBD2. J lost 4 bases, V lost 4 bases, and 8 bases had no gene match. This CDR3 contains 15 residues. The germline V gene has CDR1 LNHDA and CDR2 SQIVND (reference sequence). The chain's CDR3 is CASSTLAEGPDTQYF. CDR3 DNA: TGTGCCAGTAGTACCCTAGCGGAGGGGCCAGATACGCAGTATTTT.

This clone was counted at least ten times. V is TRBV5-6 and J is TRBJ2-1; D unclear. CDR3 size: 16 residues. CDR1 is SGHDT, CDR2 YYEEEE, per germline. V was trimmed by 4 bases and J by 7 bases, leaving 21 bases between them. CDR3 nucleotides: TGTGCCAGCAGCCCCCCCGGCTTTGAGGCCGGAAATGAGCAGTTCTTC. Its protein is CASSPPGFEAGNEQFF.

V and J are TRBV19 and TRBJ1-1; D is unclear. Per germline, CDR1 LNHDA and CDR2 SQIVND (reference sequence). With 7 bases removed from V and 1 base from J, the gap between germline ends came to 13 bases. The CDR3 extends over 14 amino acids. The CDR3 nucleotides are TGTGCCAGTATGGGGAGGCCACAGAACACTGAAGCTTTCTTT. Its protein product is CASMGRPQNTEAFF.

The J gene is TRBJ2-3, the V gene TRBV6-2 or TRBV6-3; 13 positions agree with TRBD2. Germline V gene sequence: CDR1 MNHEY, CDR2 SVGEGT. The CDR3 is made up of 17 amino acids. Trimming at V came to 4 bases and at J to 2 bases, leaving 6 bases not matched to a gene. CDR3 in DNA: TGTGCCAGCAGTTCACCGGGACTAGCGGGGATCACAGATACGCAGTATTTT. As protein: CASSSPGLAGITDTQYF.

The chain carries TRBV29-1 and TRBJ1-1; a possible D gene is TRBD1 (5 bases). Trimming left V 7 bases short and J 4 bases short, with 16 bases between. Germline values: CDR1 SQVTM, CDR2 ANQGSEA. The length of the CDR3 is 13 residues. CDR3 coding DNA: TGCAGCGCCTCGGACATAAGGGGCACTGAAGCTTTCTTT. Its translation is CSASDIRGTEAFF.

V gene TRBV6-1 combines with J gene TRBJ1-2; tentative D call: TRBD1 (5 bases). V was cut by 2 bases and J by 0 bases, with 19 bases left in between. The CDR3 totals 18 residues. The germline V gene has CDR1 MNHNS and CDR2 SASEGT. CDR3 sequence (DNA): TGTGCCAGCAGTGAATACGGATGGGGGACTTCAGCTAACTATGGCTACACCTTC. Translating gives CASSEYGWGTSANYGYTF.

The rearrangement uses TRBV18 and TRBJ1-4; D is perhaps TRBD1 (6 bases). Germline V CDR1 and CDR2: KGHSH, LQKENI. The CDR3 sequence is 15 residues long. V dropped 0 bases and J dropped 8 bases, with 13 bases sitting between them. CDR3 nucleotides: TGTGCCAGCTCACCACCGACAGGACAAGGGGAAAAACTGTTTTTT. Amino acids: CASSPPTGQGEKLFF.

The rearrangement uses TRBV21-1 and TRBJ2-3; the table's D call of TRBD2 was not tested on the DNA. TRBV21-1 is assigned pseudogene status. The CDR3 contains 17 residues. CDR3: CASSKASKRGITDTQYF. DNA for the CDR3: TGTGCCAGCAGCAAAGCGTCAAAGCGGGGGATTACAGATACGCAGTATTTT.

As DNA, the CDR3 is TGTGCCAGCAGCTGGGGGGACAGGGAGGTTACTGAAGCTTTCTTT. Protein: CASSWGDREVTEAFF. The chain carries TRBV21-1 and TRBJ1-1; no check of the table's D call, TRBD1, against the DNA was made. TRBV21-1 is a recognized pseudogene. The CDR3 consists of 15 residues.

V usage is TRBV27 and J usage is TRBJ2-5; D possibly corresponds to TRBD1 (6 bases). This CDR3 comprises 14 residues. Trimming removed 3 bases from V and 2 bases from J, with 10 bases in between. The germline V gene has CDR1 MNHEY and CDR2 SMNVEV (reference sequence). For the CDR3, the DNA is TGTGCCAGCAGTTTTATGGACAGACAAGAGACCCAGTACTTC. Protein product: CASSFMDRQETQYF.

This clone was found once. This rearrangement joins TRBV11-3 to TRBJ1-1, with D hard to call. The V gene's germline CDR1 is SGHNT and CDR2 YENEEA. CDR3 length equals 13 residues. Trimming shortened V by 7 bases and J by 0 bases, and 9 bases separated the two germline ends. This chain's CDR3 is CASTEEVNTEAFF. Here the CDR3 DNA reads TGTGCCAGCACAGAAGAGGTGAACACTGAAGCTTTCTTT.

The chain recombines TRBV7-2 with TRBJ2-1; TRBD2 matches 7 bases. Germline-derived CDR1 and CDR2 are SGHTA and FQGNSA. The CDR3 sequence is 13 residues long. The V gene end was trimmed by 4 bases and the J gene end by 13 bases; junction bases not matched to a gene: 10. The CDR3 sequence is CASSSSGDLPQFF. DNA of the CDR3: TGTGCCAGCAGCTCCAGCGGGGACTTACCACAGTTCTTC.

The DNA of the CDR3 is TGTGCCAGCAGTTACTCGAAAAACGGCGGGGGCTACACCTTC. Its translation is CASSYSKNGGGYTF. V and J are TRBV6-2 or TRBV6-3 and TRBJ1-2, with no clear D. Germline CDR1 is MNHEY and CDR2 is SVGEGT. With 0 bases removed from V and 8 bases from J, the gap between germline ends came to 13 bases. The CDR3 is 14 residues long.

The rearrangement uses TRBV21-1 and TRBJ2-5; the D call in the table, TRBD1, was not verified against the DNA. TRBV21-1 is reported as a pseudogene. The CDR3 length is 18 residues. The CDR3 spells CASSKGTPPLTGEQTQYF. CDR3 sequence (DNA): TGTGCCAGCAGCAAAGGCACCCCCCCACTGACAGGGGAACAGACCCAGTACTTC.

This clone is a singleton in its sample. This CDR3 is CASSFGTSRGNTGELFF. CDR3 bases: TGCGCCAGCAGCTTTGGGACTAGCAGGGGGAACACCGGGGAGCTGTTTTTT. The chain joins TRBV5-1 to TRBJ2-2, with 9 bases matching TRBD2. This CDR3 is built from 17 residues. Germline values: CDR1 SGHRS, CDR2 YFSETQ. V gave up 2 bases and J gave up 1 base; unmatched junction bases: 6.

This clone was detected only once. The CDR3 reads CASSLGLAGGLETQYF. The CDR3 region has the DNA TGTGCCAGCAGCCTCGGACTAGCGGGAGGTCTGGAGACCCAGTACTTC. This chain connects TRBV7-2 to TRBJ2-5; 14 bases are shared with TRBD2. V gave up 5 bases and J gave up 5 bases; unmatched junction bases: 7. CDR1 is SGHTA and CDR2 is FQGNSA in the germline V gene. The CDR3 extends over 16 amino acids.